This TCR beta chain emerged from a study of T-cell reconstitution after alpha-beta-depleted transplantation in children. Molecular barcoding with unique molecular identifiers was used for the TCRbeta library. Each CDR3 protein gets one entry after TCRdb re-called the PCR reads with MiXCR. This table has about 830,000 distinct CDR3 sequences, about 16% appearing once. The ends lost 6 bases at V and 4 bases at J; junction bases unmatched: 4. Looked up from germline, CDR1 is MNHEY and CDR2 is SVGEGT. The CDR3 consists of 13 residues. This clonotype has a handful of counts. This clonotype was obtained from a male patient under 18 who had a stem cell transplant for acute lymphoblastic leukemia, so the T cells may come from the graft donor. The chain employs TRBV6-2 or TRBV6-3 and TRBJ1-2; 8 bases fit TRBD1. The sample here was PBMCs, mostly from graft donor cells, taken 360 days after TCRalphabeta/CD19-depleted stem cell transplant. CDR3: CASREDRGYGYTF. CDR3 nucleotides: TGTGCCAGCAGAGAAGACAGGGGCTATGGCTACACCTTC.